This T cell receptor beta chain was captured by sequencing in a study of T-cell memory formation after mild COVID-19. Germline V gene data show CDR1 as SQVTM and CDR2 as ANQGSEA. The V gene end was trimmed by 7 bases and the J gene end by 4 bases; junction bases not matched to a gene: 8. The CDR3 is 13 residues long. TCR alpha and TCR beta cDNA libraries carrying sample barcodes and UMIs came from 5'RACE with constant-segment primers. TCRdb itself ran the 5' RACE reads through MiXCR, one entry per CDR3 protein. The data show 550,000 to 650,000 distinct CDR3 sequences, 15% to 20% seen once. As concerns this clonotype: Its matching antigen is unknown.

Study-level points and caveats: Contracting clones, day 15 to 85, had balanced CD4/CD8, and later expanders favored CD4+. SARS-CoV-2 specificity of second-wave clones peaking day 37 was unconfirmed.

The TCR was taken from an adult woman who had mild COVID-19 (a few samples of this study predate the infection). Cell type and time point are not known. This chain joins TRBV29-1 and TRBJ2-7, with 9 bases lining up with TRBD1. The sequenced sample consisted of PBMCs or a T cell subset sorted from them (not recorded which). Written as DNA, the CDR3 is TGCAGCGGGGGGACAGGGATTCAATACGAGCAGTACTTC. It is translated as CSGGTGIQYEQYF.